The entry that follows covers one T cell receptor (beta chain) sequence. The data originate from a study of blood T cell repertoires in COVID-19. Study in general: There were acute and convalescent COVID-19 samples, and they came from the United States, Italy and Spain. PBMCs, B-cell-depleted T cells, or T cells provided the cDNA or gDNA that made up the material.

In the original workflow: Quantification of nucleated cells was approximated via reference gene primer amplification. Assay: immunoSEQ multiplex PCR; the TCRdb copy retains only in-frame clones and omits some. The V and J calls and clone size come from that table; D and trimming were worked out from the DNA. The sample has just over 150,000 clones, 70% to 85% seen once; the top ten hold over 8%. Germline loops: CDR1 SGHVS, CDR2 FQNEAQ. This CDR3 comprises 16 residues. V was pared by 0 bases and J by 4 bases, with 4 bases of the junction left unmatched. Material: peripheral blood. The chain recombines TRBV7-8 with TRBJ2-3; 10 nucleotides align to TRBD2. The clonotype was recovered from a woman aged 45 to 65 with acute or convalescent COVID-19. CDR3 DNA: TGTGCCAGCAGCTTAGCGTGGACTAGCGGAGCAGATACGCAGTATTTT. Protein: CASSLAWTSGADTQYF.